Below, 19 T cell receptor beta chains from the same sample are listed, as sequenced in a study of cytomegalovirus exposure and HLA in healthy donors. In the PCR, 60 Vbeta and 13 Jbeta primers were used. Assay: immunoSEQ multiplex PCR; the TCRdb copy retains only in-frame clones and omits some. The table includes 55,000 to 70,000 clones, 80% detected once. Sequenced input: PBMCs. The receptors stem from a woman aged 40-49 years in good health and CMV-seronegative.

This clone was observed once. The rearrangement joins TRBV6-1 to TRBJ2-4, with 8 bases aligning to TRBD2. The V gene end was trimmed by 0 bases and the J gene end by 9 bases; junction bases not matched to a gene: 1. This CDR3 comprises 13 residues. Germline V gene data show CDR1 as MNHNS and CDR2 as SASEGT. The CDR3 DNA follows: TGTGCCAGCAGTGAAGCGCGGGGGGCCATTCAGTACTTC. Its protein product is CASSEARGAIQYF.

CDR3 DNA sequence: TGTGCCAGCAGCCGGGACAGAAGCAATCAGCCCCAGCATTTT. It specifies CASSRDRSNQPQHF. The gene calls are TRBV7-8 and TRBJ1-5; 7 bases match TRBD1. After removal of 5 bases from V and 1 base from J, the junction contained 2 bases not matched to a gene. Germline V gene lookup returns CDR1 SGHVS and CDR2 FQNEAQ. The length of the CDR3 is 14 residues.

The chain combines TRBV7-9 with TRBJ1-1, with D hard to call. Germline-derived CDR1 and CDR2 are SEHNR and FQNEAQ (reference sequence). The V end lost 3 bases, the J end lost 2 bases, and 4 bases lay between the germline ends. This CDR3 has 12 residues. CDR3 nucleotides: TGTGCCAGCAGCTTCCTCAACACTGAAGCTTTCTTT. Encoded protein: CASSFLNTEAFF.

The chain has TRBV4-2 and TRBJ2-3, with 11 bases fitting TRBD2. CDR1 is LGHNA, CDR2 YNFKEQ, per germline. This CDR3 spans 18 amino acids. V trimming: 1 base; J trimming: 5 bases; junction bases outside the gene matches: 11. CDR3: CASSQAEGSGRAGDTQYF. The CDR3 DNA follows: TGTGCCAGCAGCCAAGCGGAGGGTAGCGGGAGGGCCGGAGATACGCAGTATTTT.

The genes are TRBV9 and TRBJ2-7; TRBD1 agrees at 9 bases. This CDR3 has 14 residues. Germline values: CDR1 SGDLS, CDR2 YYNGEE. J lost 5 bases, V lost 4 bases, and 7 bases had no gene match. The CDR3 sequence: CASSITGTGNEQYF. Written as DNA, the CDR3 is TGTGCCAGCAGCATAACCGGGACAGGGAACGAGCAGTACTTC.

The chain links TRBV28 to TRBJ1-2, with D perhaps matching TRBD1 (6 bases). V gave up 6 bases and J gave up 7 bases, with 21 bases separating them. Germline lookup yields CDR1 MDHEN and CDR2 SYDVKM. The CDR3 has 15 residues. The CDR3 reads CASSVGGHSFGGYTF. In DNA form, the CDR3 reads TGTGCCAGCAGCGTCGGGGGGCACTCGTTCGGTGGCTACACCTTC.

The V gene is TRBV27, the J gene TRBJ2-7; 7 bases agree with TRBD2. V trimming: 5 bases; J trimming: 4 bases; junction bases outside the gene matches: 8. The CDR3 is made up of 14 amino acids. Germline CDR1 is MNHEY and CDR2 is SMNVEV (reference sequence). The CDR3 nucleotides are TGTGCCAGCAGTCCGGGCGGGAGAAGGTACGAGCAGTACTTC. Protein: CASSPGGRRYEQYF.

The chain uses TRBV27 and TRBJ2-2; D perhaps matches TRBD2 (6 bases). CDR1 MNHEY and CDR2 SMNVEV come from the germline V gene (reference sequence). The V and J ends lost 2 bases and 2 bases respectively, with 12 bases between them. This CDR3 spans 16 amino acids. The CDR3 bases are TGTGCCAGCAGTTTAAGTTCGGCGGGAAACACCGGGGAGCTGTTTTTT. Translating it yields CASSLSSAGNTGELFF.

This clone has a single count. The chain uses TRBV9 and TRBJ2-1; TRBD2 aligns across 9 bases. Germline CDR1 SGDLS, CDR2 YYNGEE. V lost 4 bases and J lost 6; bases outside the gene matches: 11. The CDR3 has 16 residues. The DNA for the CDR3 is TGTGCCAGCAGCCCTAGTAGTAGCGGGAGAGCCAATGAGCAGTTCTTC. Translated, it gives CASSPSSSGRANEQFF. Full variable domain (rest looked up from reference TRBV9 and TRBJ2-1): DSGVTQTPKHLITATGQRVTLRCSPRSGDLSVYWYQQSLDQGLQFLIQYYNGEERAKGNILERFSAQQFPDLHSELNLSSLELGDSALYFCASSPSSSGRANEQFFGPGTRLTVL.

The chain recombines TRBV27 with TRBJ2-7, with D unclear. Trimming took off 4 bases at V and 0 bases at J, with 10 bases between the two ends. CDR1 MNHEY and CDR2 SMNVEV come from the germline V gene (reference sequence). This CDR3 spans 14 amino acids. In DNA form, the CDR3 reads TGTGCCAGCAGTTCCCGAGGATTCTCCTACGAGCAGTACTTC. Protein: CASSSRGFSYEQYF.

This clone showed up just a few times. The CDR3 is CASSALQGRAAYGYTF. The CDR3 coding sequence is TGCGCCAGCAGCGCCTTACAGGGGAGAGCGGCCTATGGCTACACCTTC. V usage is TRBV5-1 and J usage is TRBJ1-2, with 7 bases identical to TRBD1. V shed 4 bases, J shed 4 bases, and the junction held 13 bases outside the gene matches. This CDR3 is built from 16 residues. Germline V gives CDR1 SGHRS, CDR2 YFSETQ.

The J gene is TRBJ1-4, the V gene TRBV28, with D maybe TRBD1 (6 bases). From germline, CDR1 is MDHEN and CDR2 SYDVKM. V dropped 7 bases and J dropped 0 bases, with 15 bases sitting between them. This CDR3 comprises 16 residues. The CDR3 loop is CASNSGTTTTNEKLFF. The CDR3 DNA reads TGTGCCAGCAATTCCGGGACAACCACAACTAATGAAAAACTGTTTTTT.

This chain links TRBV19 with TRBJ2-1, with TRBD1 matching 8 bases. The CDR3 has 15 amino acids. V was clipped by 5 bases and J by 4 bases; unmatched bases: 7. CDR1 LNHDA and CDR2 SQIVND come from the germline V gene (reference sequence). CDR3 region: CASSLRGLGYNEQFF. In DNA form, the CDR3 reads TGTGCCAGTAGTCTCAGGGGGCTAGGATACAATGAGCAGTTCTTC.

V is TRBV5-1 and J is TRBJ1-2; D remains ambiguous. Germline V gives CDR1 SGHRS, CDR2 YFSETQ. Trimming shortened V by 0 bases and J by 8 bases, and 14 bases separated the two germline ends. CDR3 length: 14 amino acids. CDR3 region: CASSLGIPNGGYTF. In DNA, the CDR3 is TGCGCCAGCAGCTTGGGGATCCCAAACGGGGGCTACACCTTC.

The chain's CDR3 is CASSWRAGELFF. The CDR3 coding sequence is TGTGCCAGCAGCTGGAGGGCCGGGGAGCTGTTTTTT. The J gene is TRBJ2-2, the V gene TRBV5-4, with D possibly being TRBD2 (6 bases). The CDR3 consists of 12 residues. V lost 3 bases, J lost 6 bases, and 6 bases lay in between. Germline CDR1 and CDR2: SGHNT and YYREEE (reference sequence). Full variable domain (rest looked up from reference TRBV5-4 and TRBJ2-2): ETGVTQSPTHLIKTRGQQVTLRCSSQSGHNTVSWYQQALGQGPQFIFQYYREEENGRGNFPPRFSGLQFPNYSSELNVNALELDDSALYLCASSWRAGELFFGEGSRLTVL.

This clone was seen a handful of times. The gene calls are TRBV11-2 and TRBJ2-7; 14 bases fit TRBD2. Per germline, CDR1 SGHAT and CDR2 FQNNGV. Losses at the gene ends were 4 bases for V and 8 bases for J; bases not matched to a gene: 4. The CDR3 has 14 residues. The CDR3 here is CASSSRTSGRQQYF. CDR3 in DNA: TGTGCCAGCAGCTCCCGGACTAGCGGGAGGCAGCAGTACTTC.

This clone is a singleton in its sample. This sequence joins TRBV11-2 and TRBJ2-1, with D maybe TRBD2 (6 bases). Germline V CDR1 and CDR2: SGHAT, FQNNGV. CDR3 size: 15 residues. Trimming removed 0 bases from V and 6 bases from J, with 12 bases in between. The CDR3 sequence is CASSLDLTSTNEQFF. Written as DNA, the CDR3 is TGTGCCAGCAGCTTAGATTTGACTAGTACCAATGAGCAGTTCTTC.

This chain joins TRBV5-4 and TRBJ2-7; 10 bases line up with TRBD2. Germline V gene data show CDR1 as SGHNT and CDR2 as YYREEE (reference sequence). V lost 4 bases, J lost 2 bases, and 6 bases stayed unmatched. The CDR3 has 15 amino acids. CDR3 protein: CASSLSSGRAYEQYF. The DNA for the CDR3 is TGTGCCAGCAGCCTCTCGAGCGGGAGGGCCTACGAGCAGTACTTC.

V and J are TRBV6-1 and TRBJ1-1; 9 bases map to TRBD1. Germline loops: CDR1 MNHNS, CDR2 SASEGT. The CDR3 has 16 amino acids. Trimming took 4 bases from V and 3 from J; bases not matched to a gene: 9. The CDR3 DNA sequence: TGTGCCAGCAGTGCGACGGGACAGGGCCAGGACACTGAAGCTTTCTTT. Translated: CASSATGQGQDTEAFF.